The 19 T cell receptor beta chains presented below share a single source sample, sequenced in a study of T cells expressing NK-cell markers. TCRdb derives one entry per CDR3 protein from the 5' RACE reads, leaving out DNA. Its table lists a few hundred thousand distinct CDR3 sequences. The specimen was blood T cells: a sorted CD56 or NKG2C T cell subset, CD4+ or CD8+ T cells, or bulk PBMC T cells (not recorded which). These receptors were obtained from a young man in good health.

The chain joins TRBV7-8 to TRBJ2-1; absent DNA, TCRdb's TRBD2 call cannot be checked. The CDR3 totals 14 residues. From germline, CDR1 is SGHVS and CDR2 FQNEAQ. The CDR3 sequence: CASSLGTSGSGQFF.

This chain uses TRBV24-1 with TRBJ2-7; TCRdb's assignment of TRBD1 cannot be checked, as there is no DNA. The germline CDR1 and CDR2 sequences are KGHDR and SFDVKD. The CDR3 has 16 residues. The CDR3 reads CATSDPTGDKEYEQYF.

The gene calls are TRBV7-2 and TRBJ2-5. CDR3 length equals 12 residues. Germline CDR1 and CDR2: SGHTA and FQGNSA. The CDR3 loop reads CASSLWSGTQYF.

This chain joins TRBV4-3 and TRBJ2-3. The CDR3 sequence is 15 residues long. The germline V gene has CDR1 LGHNA and CDR2 YSLEER. This CDR3 reads CASSQEKGFGDTQYF.

This CDR3 reads CASSQRTSGINIQYF. The J gene is TRBJ2-4, the V gene TRBV3-1; there is no DNA to check the TCRdb D call of TRBD2. CDR1 is LGHDT, CDR2 YNNKEL, per germline (reference sequence). The CDR3 has 15 residues.

The genes are TRBV20-1 and TRBJ2-5. This CDR3 has 13 amino acids. Germline CDR1 reads DFQATT; CDR2 reads SNEGSKA (reference sequence). CDR3 loop: CSASGMVQETQYF.

The genes are TRBV20-1 and TRBJ1-1; TCRdb's D gene call, TRBD1, goes unchecked for lack of DNA. The CDR3 consists of 14 residues. From germline, CDR1 is DFQATT and CDR2 SNEGSKA (reference sequence). This chain's CDR3 is CSARALPQGGQVFF.

The chain links TRBV11-2 to TRBJ2-7; the D call from TCRdb, TRBD2, cannot be confirmed without DNA. Germline CDR1 is SGHAT and CDR2 is FQNNGV. The CDR3 runs to 16 residues. CDR3 in amino acids: CASSLAGGGLHYEQYF.

The chain is built from TRBV10-2 and TRBJ2-1; lacking DNA, the TRBD2 call made by TCRdb goes unchecked. Germline-derived CDR1 and CDR2 are WSHSY and SAAADI. This CDR3 has 14 amino acids. CDR3 region: CASSTSGSNYEQFF.

The J gene is TRBJ2-3, the V gene TRBV18. Germline V lookup: CDR1 KGHSH, CDR2 LQKENI. The CDR3 covers 15 residues. CDR3 sequence: CASSPAVVSTDTQYF.

V gene TRBV6-2 or TRBV6-3 combines with J gene TRBJ2-1; TCRdb lists TRBD1, though no DNA is available to test this call. Per germline, CDR1 MNHEY and CDR2 SVGEGT. CDR3 length: 17 residues. The CDR3 reads CASSYARVLRGRNEQFF.

The chain recombines TRBV9 with TRBJ2-5; TCRdb's D call, TRBD1, is unchecked because there is no DNA. CDR3 length equals 15 residues. Germline V gene lookup returns CDR1 SGDLS and CDR2 YYNGEE. CDR3 loop: CASSVADKGTETQYF.

The chain has TRBV20-1 and TRBJ2-1; TCRdb gives TRBD1 as the D gene, but with no DNA this cannot be confirmed. CDR3 length: 15 amino acids. In germline, CDR1 is DFQATT, CDR2 SNEGSKA (reference sequence). This CDR3 is CSAIDRGRGPNEQFF.

The chain uses TRBV5-1 and TRBJ2-5; TCRdb's D call, TRBD1, is unchecked because there is no DNA. CDR1 and CDR2 (germline): SGHRS, YFSETQ. The CDR3 contains 12 residues. This CDR3 is CASSAGVETQYF.

V gene TRBV2 combines with J gene TRBJ2-7; the TCRdb D gene call, TRBD1, has no DNA to confirm it. In germline, CDR1 is SNHLY, CDR2 FYNNEI. This CDR3 is 13 amino acids long. CDR3 sequence reads: CASLWTGSYEQYF. Full variable domain (outside the CDR3, taken from reference TRBV2 and TRBJ2-7): EPEVTQTPSHQVTQMGQEVILRCVPISNHLYFYWYRQILGQKVEFLVSFYNNEISEKSEIFDDQFSVERPDGSNFTLKIRSTKLEDSAMYFCASLWTGSYEQYFGPGTRLTVT.

The chain uses TRBV10-2 and TRBJ2-2. Germline V gene sequence: CDR1 WSHSY, CDR2 SAAADI. CDR3 length: 18 amino acids. CDR3 amino acids: CASSESPFQRSNTGELFF.

V is TRBV18 and J is TRBJ2-3; TCRdb's D call, TRBD1, is unchecked because there is no DNA. The CDR3 sequence is 17 residues long. Germline V gene sequence: CDR1 KGHSH, CDR2 LQKENI. The CDR3 loop is CASSPSRRDRATDTQYF.

This chain connects TRBV7-9 to TRBJ2-1; with no DNA, the TCRdb D assignment of TRBD2 cannot be verified. The CDR3 contains 17 residues. From germline, CDR1 is SEHNR and CDR2 FQNEAQ (reference sequence). CDR3 region: CASSSLASGRDYNEQFF.

J is TRBJ2-5 and V is TRBV7-8; the D call from TCRdb, TRBD2, cannot be confirmed without DNA. This CDR3 contains 14 residues. Per germline, CDR1 SGHVS and CDR2 FQNEAQ. This CDR3 reads CASSLDGGGPTQYF.